Here is one T cell receptor beta chain with its context. Antigen unknown. Measured with immunoSEQ multiplex PCR; TCRdb has only the in-frame clones, and not every one. Of tens of thousands of clones listed, around 97% are singletons. V was pared by 10 bases and J by 0 bases, with 9 bases of the junction left unmatched. CDR3 length: 15 amino acids. Germline CDR1 reads SGHAT; CDR2 reads FQNNGV. This entry comes from a study of cytomegalovirus exposure and HLA in healthy donors. General study results and limits: Three chains linked to CMV were shown in vitro to be specific for CMV antigens. The study put 150 to 200 TCR beta chains on its list as cytomegalovirus-associated. Among TCR sequences, most were rare, though some public TCRs appeared in many donors. The classifier was said to identify cytomegalovirus status with high specificity and sensitivity.

The receptor's source is a man aged 18 to 35 in good health and CMV-seronegative. The chain joins TRBV11-2 to TRBJ1-3; 7 bases line up with TRBD1. Sequencing was carried out using PBMCs. The CDR3 loop is CAIVDRARSGNTIYF. The CDR3 DNA sequence: TGTGCCATCGTAGACAGGGCCCGCTCTGGAAACACCATATATTTT.